This T cell receptor beta chain was observed in a study of cytomegalovirus exposure and HLA in healthy donors. Concerning this clone: What it binds is unknown.

Whole-study results and caveats: Equally common other TCR beta chains were less clonally expanded than HLA-associated ones, a later analysis found. An analysis was carried out later, and it reportedly showed fewer N-insertions in an Asian-associated ancestry cluster than the 666-donor mean.

The germline gives CDR1 MNHNS, CDR2 SASEGT. V shed 0 bases and J 5 bases; nucleotides not matched to a gene: 2. The CDR3 totals 16 residues. Primers for the PCR totalled 60 Vbeta and 13 Jbeta. The method was immunoSEQ multiplex PCR; TCRdb's version includes in-frame clones alone and lacks a portion of them. The table includes over 100,000 clones, roughly 73% detected once. The sample was PBMCs. The source is a woman in her twenties or thirties in good health and CMV-seronegative. V and J are TRBV6-1 and TRBJ1-5; 12 nucleotides match TRBD1. CDR3 sequence reads: CASSEAGTGGDQPQHF. CDR3 DNA sequence: TGTGCCAGCAGTGAAGCTGGGACAGGGGGCGATCAGCCCCAGCATTTT.